This paragraph covers one T cell receptor beta chain sequence. The CDR3 does not end in the conserved phenylalanine or tryptophan, so this is likely a read error. In germline, CDR1 is SNHLY, CDR2 FYNNEI. The CDR3 is 16 amino acids. Trimming removed 1 base at V and 3 bases at J, with 15 bases between. The sample originates from a study of T cell repertoires in cytomegalovirus infection. Study information: CMV infection plus the matching HLA type was flagged by public TCR beta signatures.

TCRdb re-derived calls from the reads in MiXCR, one entry per CDR3 protein. The sample comprises fewer than 250,000 distinct CDR3 sequences, 10% to 15% of which are singletons, and approximately 1.8% rests with the top ten. The receptor was derived from a human donor in good health (CMV status not recorded). Some clones in this sample may be carry-over from other donors' samples. The chain couples TRBV2 to TRBJ1-2, with TRBD1 as a possible D gene (5 bases). Sequencing was carried out using PBMCs. CDR3 loop: CASSEVRGGDYYGYTL. The CDR3 coding sequence is TGTGCCAGCAGTGAAGTTAGGGGAGGGGATTACTATGGCTACACCCTC.